This is a list of T cell receptor beta chains from one sample in a study of human T cells and chemical hapten exposure. MiXCR, applied by TCRdb to the RACE reads, yields one record per CDR3 protein. The table shows roughly 34,000 distinct CDR3 sequences, with approximately 10% occurring only once. Material: whole blood, obtained in connection with sensitization to the hapten diphenylcyclopropenone (DPC). The receptors derive from a man between 50 and 59 years old with alopecia areata. Some clones in this sample may be carry-over from other donors' samples. Each CDR3 is given with its conserved first and last residue. The D gene is left open where the match is weak. Clone size, where shown, is once, few, many, or a class for clones that have expanded.

TRBV19	many	TRBD2	TRBJ2-2	TGTGCCAATACTAGCGGTCTCCTCCCCACCGGGGAGCTGTTTTTT	CANTSGLLPTGELFF
TRBV29-1	few	-	TRBJ1-1	TGCAGCGTTGACACTGAAGCTTTCTTT	CSVDTEAFF
TRBV28	few	-	TRBJ1-2	TGTGCCAGCAGGGAGGGCGCCGGGAACTATGGCTACACCTTC	CASREGAGNYGYTF
TRBV29-1	few	-	TRBJ1-4	TGCAGCGTTGACACTAATGAAAAACTGTTTTTT	CSVDTNEKLFF
TRBV5-8	many	-	TRBJ2-1	TGTGCCAGCAGCTTGAGCCATGAGCAGTTCTTC	CASSLSHEQFF
TRBV6-2/TRBV6-3	-	-	TRBJ2-1	TGTGCCAGCAGCCCGACTCAGAATGAGCAGTTCTTC	CASSPTQNEQFF
TRBV6-2/TRBV6-3	many	-	TRBJ2-5	TGTGCCAGCAGTTATCTCCCTGGGACCCAGTACTTC	CASSYLPGTQYF
TRBV14	many	TRBD1	TRBJ1-5	TGTGCCAGCAGCGCAGGGACAGGGAGGGGTCAGCCCCAGCATTTT	CASSAGTGRGQPQHF
TRBV7-2	many	-	TRBJ1-5	TGTGCCAGCAGCTTAGTACAGGGAGGCCAGCCCCAGCATTTT	CASSLVQGGQPQHF
TRBV10-3	many	-	TRBJ2-1	TGTGCCATCAGCCGGACAGATGAGAGCTCCTACAATGAGCAGTTCTTC	CAISRTDESSYNEQFF
TRBV6-5	many	-	TRBJ2-3	TGTGCCAGCAGCGAGCGGTCCACAGATACGCAGTATTTT	CASSERSTDTQYF
TRBV27	many	-	TRBJ1-5	TGTGCCAGCAGTTTGGAAGGGGGTCAGCCCCAGCATTTT	CASSLEGGQPQHF
TRBV5-1	few	-	TRBJ2-3	TGCGCCAGCAGCTTGGAGGGGAGGAGGCTAGCGCAAGATACGCAGTATTTT	CASSLEGRRLAQDTQYF
TRBV7-2	many	TRBD2	TRBJ2-5	TGTGCCAGCAGCCCTTGGACTAGCGGGACTGGGGTGAGAGAGACCCAGTACTTC	CASSPWTSGTGVRETQYF
TRBV11-2	many	TRBD1	TRBJ2-3	TGTGCCAGCAGATCGACAGGGGGGAGGACAGATACGCAGTATTTT	CASRSTGGRTDTQYF
TRBV6-6	few	TRBD1	TRBJ2-7	TGTGCCAGCAGCCCCGGGACAGGGATCTCCTACGAGCAGTACTTC	CASSPGTGISYEQYF
TRBV11-2	many	TRBD1	TRBJ1-5	TGTGCCAGCAGCTTAGGGACAGGGTATCAGCCCCAGCATTTT	CASSLGTGYQPQHF
TRBV18	many	TRBD2	TRBJ2-7	TGTGCCAGCTCACGACTAGCGGGCCCATACGAGCAGTACTTC	CASSRLAGPYEQYF
TRBV5-1	-	TRBD2	TRBJ2-1	TGCGCCAGCAGCGCCGGGACTAGCGGGGTCAATGAGCAGTTCTTC	CASSAGTSGVNEQFF
TRBV27	many	TRBD2	TRBJ2-7	TGTGCCAGCAGTCAGACTAGCGGGATAACCTACGAGCAGTACTTC	CASSQTSGITYEQYF
TRBV29-1	many	TRBD2	TRBJ2-1	TGCAGCGTTAGCGGGGCGAGCTCCTACAATGAGCAGTTCTTC	CSVSGASSYNEQFF
TRBV20-1	many	TRBD2	TRBJ2-2	TGCAGTGCTAGTCCTACCGGGCTAGCGGGCAACACCGGGGAGCTGTTTTTT	CSASPTGLAGNTGELFF
TRBV29-1	many	-	TRBJ1-2	TGCAGCGTTGACGAGGACAGCGTAAATGGCTACACCTTC	CSVDEDSVNGYTF
TRBV10-1	many	-	TRBJ2-7	TGCGCCAGCAGTCTTTCCACGGGGGCAGCCCACGAGCAGTACTTC	CASSLSTGAAHEQYF
TRBV29-1	many	-	TRBJ2-7	TGCAGCGTTGACAGTGGACTGCGGGGCGAGCAGTACTTC	CSVDSGLRGEQYF
TRBV29-1	many	-	TRBJ1-1	TGCAGCGTTGAACACCAAAACACTGAAGCTTTCTTT	CSVEHQNTEAFF
TRBV11-2	many	-	TRBJ1-1	TGTGCCAGCAGCTGGGTCGCAACGAACACTGAAGCTTTCTTT	CASSWVATNTEAFF
TRBV29-1	few	TRBD2	TRBJ2-1	TGCAGCGTTCATGAGAGGCTAGCGGGGTACAATGAGCAGTTCTTC	CSVHERLAGYNEQFF
TRBV2	many	-	TRBJ2-5	TGTGCCAGCAGGCTTGGGGGGCGAGAGACCCAGTACTTC	CASRLGGRETQYF
TRBV7-9	many	TRBD2	TRBJ2-1	TGTGCCAGCACCCCGGGACTAGCGGAAGCCAATGAGCAGTTCTTC	CASTPGLAEANEQFF
TRBV7-8	many	-	TRBJ2-3	TGTGCCAGCAGCTTAATAGATACGCAGTATTTT	CASSLIDTQYF
TRBV4-2	many	-	TRBJ1-4	TGTGCCAGCAGCCAAGGGGCACGAGGGAATGAAAAACTGTTTTTT	CASSQGARGNEKLFF
TRBV3-1	-	-	TRBJ1-5	TGTGCCAGCAGCCGTGGGAGGGGTCAGCCCCAGCATTTT	CASSRGRGQPQHF